This TCR beta chain was sequenced for a study of identical twins. Study findings and constraints: Twins' excess sharing was less marked for out-of-frame beta sequences. These conclusions were based on statistical analysis (cross-sectional, not following the same donors). Alpha sequences that were out-of-frame and twin-shared showed an excess of low generation probability.

From germline, CDR1 is SGDLS and CDR2 YYNGEE. V lost 0 bases to trimming and J lost 4 bases, with 5 bases between them. CDR3 length: 13 amino acids. For this clonotype: Its antigen is not identified.

One entry per CDR3 protein results from TCRdb running MiXCR on the 5' RACE reads. The sample yields hundreds of thousands of distinct CDR3 sequences, around 12% seen once. These data were also filed under a second study, of yellow fever vaccine responses in identical twins.

V usage is TRBV9 and J usage is TRBJ2-1, with D uncertain. Source material: PBMCs. This TCR was recovered from a woman between 18 and 29 years old in good health. The CDR3 loop reads CASSVASYNEQFF. CDR3 coding DNA: TGTGCCAGCAGCGTAGCCAGTTACAATGAGCAGTTCTTC.